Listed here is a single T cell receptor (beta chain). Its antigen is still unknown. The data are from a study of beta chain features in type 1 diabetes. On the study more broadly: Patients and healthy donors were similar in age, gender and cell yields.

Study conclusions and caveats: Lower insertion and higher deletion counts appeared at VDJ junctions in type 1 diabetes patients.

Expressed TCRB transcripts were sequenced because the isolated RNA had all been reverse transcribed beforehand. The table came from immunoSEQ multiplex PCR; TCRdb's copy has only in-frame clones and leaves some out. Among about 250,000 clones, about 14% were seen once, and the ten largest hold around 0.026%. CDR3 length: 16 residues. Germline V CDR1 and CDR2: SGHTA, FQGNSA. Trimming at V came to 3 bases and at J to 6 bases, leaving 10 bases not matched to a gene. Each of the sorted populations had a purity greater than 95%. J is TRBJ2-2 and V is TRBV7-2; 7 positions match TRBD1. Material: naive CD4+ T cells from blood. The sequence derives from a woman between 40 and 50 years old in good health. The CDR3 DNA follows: TGTGCCAGCAGCTTCTCGACAGGGAATTCGGCCGGGGAGCTGTTTTTT. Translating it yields CASSFSTGNSAGELFF.